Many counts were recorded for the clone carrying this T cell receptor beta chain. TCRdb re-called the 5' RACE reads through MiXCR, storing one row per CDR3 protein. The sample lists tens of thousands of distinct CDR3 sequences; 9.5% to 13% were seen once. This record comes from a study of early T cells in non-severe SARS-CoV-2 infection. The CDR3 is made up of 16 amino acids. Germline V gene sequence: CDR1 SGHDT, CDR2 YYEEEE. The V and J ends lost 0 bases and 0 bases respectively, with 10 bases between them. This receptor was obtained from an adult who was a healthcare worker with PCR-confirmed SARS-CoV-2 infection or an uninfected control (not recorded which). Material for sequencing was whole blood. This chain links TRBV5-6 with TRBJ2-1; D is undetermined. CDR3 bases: TGTGCCAGCAGCTTGGGGCCAGAACCCTCCTACAATGAGCAGTTCTTC. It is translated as CASSLGPEPSYNEQFF.